The 3 T cell receptor beta chains given below trace back to one sample, sequenced in a study of T cells in Graves' hyperthyroidism and ophthalmopathy. RNA transcripts were the template for amplifying TCR beta CDR3 regions. Initially, a first-round RT-PCR of the TCR CDR3 employed the HTBI primer set. TCRdb analysed the multiplex PCR reads with MiXCR anew, one entry per CDR3 protein. The sample carries 150,000 or so distinct CDR3 sequences, roughly 23% recorded once. The sequenced sample consisted of blood. The receptors derive from a woman between 50 and 59 years old with Graves' hyperthyroidism that later progressed to Graves' ophthalmopathy.

This clonotype was detected a few times. The J gene is TRBJ1-2, the V gene TRBV19; no clear D. Germline V lookup: CDR1 LNHDA, CDR2 SQIVND (reference sequence). This CDR3 region has 12 residues. V was trimmed by 3 bases and J by 7 bases, leaving 9 bases between them. The CDR3 DNA is TGTGCCAGTAGTATTTCTAGTGTTGGCTACACCTTC. Protein product: CASSISSVGYTF.

The rearrangement links TRBV20-1 to TRBJ2-3, with TRBD2 matching 13 bases. The CDR3 runs 15 residues. The J segment lost 9 bases and the V segment lost 5 bases, leaving 11 bases of the junction unmatched. Germline V CDR1 and CDR2: DFQATT, SNEGSKA (reference sequence). CDR3: CSADPTSGRARTQYF. CDR3 nucleotides: TGCAGTGCTGACCCCACTAGCGGGAGGGCCAGAACGCAGTATTTT.

There are a few counts of this clonotype. This sequence joins TRBV3-1 and TRBJ2-1; 9 nucleotides match TRBD1. The V gene's germline CDR1 is LGHDT and CDR2 YNNKEL (reference sequence). The CDR3 loop spans 16 amino acids. The V segment lost 4 bases and the J segment 5 bases; nucleotides outside the gene matches: 9. The chain's CDR3 is CASSRATDRGNNEQFF. The CDR3 nucleotides are TGTGCCAGCAGCCGAGCAACCGACAGGGGGAACAATGAGCAGTTCTTC.